Here is one TCR beta chain with its context. Its antigen is still unknown. No much larger clone exists at a distance of one base, and base qualities are not known. The data were obtained in a study of blood T cell repertoires in COVID-19 (dated by TCRdb to 2020 to 2021). Turning to the overall study: Samples from collaborators originated in the United States, Italy and Spain and spanned both the acute and convalescent phases of COVID-19. The material from the prospective study consisted of cDNA or gDNA derived from T cells, B-cell-depleted T cells, or PBMCs. Subjects who had been exposed to COVID-19, were actively infected with it, or had recovered from it provided the deeply sampled blood TCRbeta repertoires that made up the dataset. The repertoires were made available in a free public database intended to serve as a resource for research on the immune response to SARS-CoV-2. Samples came from the ongoing ImmuneRACE study (first 160 participants) plus 1,254 subjects from 6 global collaborators. A de-identified subject ID, COVID-19 status, age in years and sex were almost always included in the sample metadata. Where available, HLA class I and class II types were obtained from metadata supplied by the sample provider rather than from assay-based typing. The research as a whole found: How much clinical and demographic metadata was included differed by source and by participant, and the metadata was provided uncurated.

In the germline V gene (reference sequence), CDR1 corresponds to GTSNPN and CDR2 to SVGIG. Trimming accounts for 2 bases at V and 8 bases at J, while the number of junction bases matched to no gene is 2. The CDR3 runs 11 residues from the cysteine to the phenylalanine. Only CDR3 DNA remains: 33 bases, in frame from the first base. TCRbeta CDR3 regions were amplified from genomic DNA by means of the immunoSEQ Assay, a bias-controlled multiplex PCR. Processing in the source paper ran as follows. The number of nucleated cells in each sample was estimated from the amplification of reference gene primers within the assay. Sequence reads were collapsed and filtered to measure the absolute abundance of every unique TCRbeta CDR3 rearrangement. Productive Simpson clonality was computed per sample as the square root of Simpson's diversity index over productive rearrangements. This is the immuneACCESS table as TCRdb keeps it, with only in-frame sequences that have V and J called. A part of the clones is gone; compared with another copy, unresolved V genes explain less than half, and the rest is unexplained. V, J and clone size derive from that table, while D and trimming were established from the DNA sequence. For this sample the table gives some 120,000 clones, of which roughly three quarters were detected only once. 7.9% of the sample lies in the top ten.

The collaborating institutions used their own protocols to collect whole blood in K2EDTA tubes. For TCRbeta analysis, collaborator samples were shipped as frozen whole blood, as isolated PBMCs, or as DNA extracted from either sample type. Specimen: peripheral blood. The source of this sequence is a human donor in a cohort sampled during active COVID-19. Recombination linked TRBV30 to TRBJ1-1, and 7 junction bases match TRBD1. The CDR3 reads CAWSRDSEAFF. The nucleotides are TGTGCCTGGAGTAGGGACAGCGAAGCTTTCTTT.